This TCR beta chain was obtained from a study of T cells in Graves' hyperthyroidism and ophthalmopathy. The overall study: The authors collected peripheral blood at initial diagnosis, before any treatment.

This CDR3 has 17 amino acids. V shed 3 bases and J 3 bases; nucleotides not matched to a gene: 9. Study observations and caveats: Among thyroid clonotypes expanded above 0.001, most also appeared in blood.

As for this clonotype: The target antigen is unknown.

TCR beta CDR3 regions were amplified from RNA transcripts. The HTBI primer set was used in a first-round RT-PCR of the TCR CDR3. Each CDR3 protein gets one entry after TCRdb re-called the multiplex PCR reads with MiXCR. The data contain 500,000 or so distinct CDR3 sequences, 15% to 20% of them singletons. The rearrangement uses TRBV12-3 or TRBV12-4 and TRBJ2-2, with 8 nucleotides matching TRBD1. The origin of this receptor is a woman under 30 with Graves' ophthalmopathy. Input material: blood. The CDR3 is CASSFPPWGQDTGELFF. DNA of the CDR3: TGTGCCAGCAGTTTCCCCCCTTGGGGACAGGACACCGGGGAGCTGTTTTTT.